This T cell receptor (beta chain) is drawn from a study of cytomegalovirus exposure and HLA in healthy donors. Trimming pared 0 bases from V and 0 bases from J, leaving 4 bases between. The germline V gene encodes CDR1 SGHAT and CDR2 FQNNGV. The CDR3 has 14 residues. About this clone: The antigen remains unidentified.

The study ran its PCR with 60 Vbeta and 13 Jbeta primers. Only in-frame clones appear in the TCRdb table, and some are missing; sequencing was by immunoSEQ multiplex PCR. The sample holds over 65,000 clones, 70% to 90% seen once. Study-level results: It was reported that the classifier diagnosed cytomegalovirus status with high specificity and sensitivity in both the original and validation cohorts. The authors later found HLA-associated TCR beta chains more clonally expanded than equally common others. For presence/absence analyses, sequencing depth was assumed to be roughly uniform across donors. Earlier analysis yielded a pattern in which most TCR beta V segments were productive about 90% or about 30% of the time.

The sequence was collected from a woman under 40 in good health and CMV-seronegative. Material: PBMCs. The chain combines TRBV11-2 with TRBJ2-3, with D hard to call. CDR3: CASSLERSTDTQYF. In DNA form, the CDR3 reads TGTGCCAGCAGCTTAGAGCGGAGCACAGATACGCAGTATTTT. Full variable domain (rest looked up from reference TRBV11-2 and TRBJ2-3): EAGVAQSPRYKIIEKRQSVAFWCNPISGHATLYWYQQILGQGPKLLIQFQNNGVVDDSQLPKDRFSAERLKGVDSTLKIQPAKLEDSAVYLCASSLERSTDTQYFGPGTRLTVL.